These T cell receptor beta chains were read from a single sample in a study of siplizumab effects on memory and regulatory T cells. Clones were read by immunoSEQ multiplex PCR, and TCRdb kept only the in-frame ones, dropping some. There are more than 95,000 clones in the sample; around 94% occur only once, and under 2% lies in the top ten. Sequencing was done on a sample of non-Treg CD4+ T cells sorted from blood. Receptors originate from a human donor in good health. CDR3s include the opening cysteine and the closing phenylalanine or tryptophan. Fields, in order: D gene, V gene, clone size, J gene, CDR3 DNA, CDR3 protein. A D gene is named only where the DNA matches it firmly. Only part of the rows carry a size: once, few, many, or a class if the clone is expanded.

-	TRBV5-1	-	TRBJ2-1	TGCGCCAGCAGCTCTGGCAGATCAAATGCCTACAATGAGCAGTTCTTC	CASSSGRSNAYNEQFF
-	TRBV5-1	-	TRBJ1-1	TGCGCCAGCAGCTTGGTTGGCACTGAAGCTTTCTTT	CASSLVGTEAFF
-	TRBV19	once	TRBJ2-5	TGTGCCAGTAGTACACAGGGAGGAGAGACCCAGTACTTC	CASSTQGGETQYF
-	TRBV9	-	TRBJ2-1	TGTGCCAGCAGCGCGGGGAGTACTAGCTACTCCACCTACAATGAGCAGTTCTTC	CASSAGSTSYSTYNEQFF
-	TRBV25-1	-	TRBJ2-5	TGTGCCAGCAGTGAATTTACAGTCCGTTTGGAGACCCAGTACTTC	CASSEFTVRLETQYF
-	TRBV29-1	-	TRBJ2-1	TGCAGCGTTTTCGGCCTAATGTATGGGCTCGGCCGCAATGAGCAGTTCTTC	CSVFGLMYGLGRNEQFF
TRBD2	TRBV18	-	TRBJ2-1	TGTGCCAGCTCACCACCGATCCTAGCGGGAGTAGGCGAGCAGTTCTTC	CASSPPILAGVGEQFF
-	TRBV19	-	TRBJ2-7	TGTGCCAGTAGTAGTCGGGGGTACTACGAGCAGTACTTC	CASSSRGYYEQYF
TRBD1	TRBV2	-	TRBJ2-3	TGTGCCAGCAGAAGGGACAGGGAGGGTTCAGATACGCAGTATTTT	CASRRDREGSDTQYF
-	TRBV18	-	TRBJ1-5	TGTGCCAGCTCACCACCAGGAAGCAATCAGCCCCAGCATTTT	CASSPPGSNQPQHF
-	TRBV6-6	few	TRBJ2-7	TGTGCCAGCAGCGAAATGGGTTACGAGCAGTACTTC	CASSEMGYEQYF
-	TRBV20-1	-	TRBJ2-5	TGCAGCATGAGACAGGAAGAGACCCAGTACTTC	CSMRQEETQYF
-	TRBV5-5	-	TRBJ1-2	TGTGCCAGCAGCTTACAACAGATTCCCTATGGCTACACCTTC	CASSLQQIPYGYTF
TRBD2	TRBV5-1	-	TRBJ2-1	TGCGCCAGCAGCCCACTAGCGGGGGGGTCTAATGAGCAGTTCTTC	CASSPLAGGSNEQFF
-	TRBV19	-	TRBJ1-1	TGTGCCCTCCGAGGGGTTGGGACTGAAGCTTTCTTT	CALRGVGTEAFF
TRBD1	TRBV28	-	TRBJ2-5	TGTGCCAGCGGAGCAGGGGGCTTGTGGGAGACCCAGTACTTC	CASGAGGLWETQYF
-	TRBV6-1	-	TRBJ2-7	TGTGCCAGCAGATTACCCCGACAGGCCCTGGGGGAGCAGTACTTC	CASRLPRQALGEQYF
-	TRBV20-1	few	TRBJ1-1	TGCAGTGCTCCCGGGTGGTTTGAAGCTTTCTTT	CSAPGWFEAFF
TRBD1	TRBV25-1	-	TRBJ2-6	TGTGCCAGCACCGGGACAGGTGGGGCCAACGTCCTGACTTTC	CASTGTGGANVLTF
-	TRBV4-2	-	TRBJ1-1	TGTGCCAGCAGCCCCCGCCGGTTGGACACTGAAGCTTTCTTT	CASSPRRLDTEAFF
-	TRBV2	-	TRBJ2-6	TGTGCCAGCAGGGACAGACAAGCCTCTGGGGCCAACGTCCTGACTTTC	CASRDRQASGANVLTF
-	TRBV27	-	TRBJ2-1	TGTGCCAGCAGTCGCAGCCCTTTATATCCAGGGCCCTCCTACAATGAGCAGTTCTTC	CASSRSPLYPGPSYNEQFF
-	TRBV19	-	TRBJ2-7	TGTGCCAGTAGTACGCCCTACGAGCAGTACTTC	CASSTPYEQYF
TRBD2	TRBV19	-	TRBJ2-4	TGTGCCAGTAGGGGACTAGCGGGAGATGCGGACATTCAGTACTTC	CASRGLAGDADIQYF
TRBD1	TRBV4-2	-	TRBJ2-7	TGTGCCAGCAGCCAAGATAGGGCAGGGGGCTACGAGCAGTACTTC	CASSQDRAGGYEQYF
TRBD2	TRBV5-1	-	TRBJ2-7	TGCGCCAGCCGACTTGCCGGGACTAGTAGTAACTACGAGCAGTACTTC	CASRLAGTSSNYEQYF
-	TRBV19	-	TRBJ2-4	TGTGCCAGTAGTATAGACGGGCTAGCCAAAAACATTCAGTACTTC	CASSIDGLAKNIQYF
-	TRBV4-1	-	TRBJ1-5	TGCGCCAGCAGCCAAGAGCACAGGGCAAATCAGCCCCAGCATTTT	CASSQEHRANQPQHF
-	TRBV19	-	TRBJ2-2	TGTGCCAGTAGTGCAGGACGCTCCGGGGAGCTGTTTTTT	CASSAGRSGELFF
-	TRBV5-1	-	TRBJ2-5	TGCGCCAGCAGCTTGAGGGCACAAGAGACCCAGTACTTC	CASSLRAQETQYF
TRBD2	TRBV7-8	-	TRBJ2-7	TGTGCCAGCAGCTTCCCGGGACTAGCGGGAGTACGGGCGGCTGTGCAGTACTTC	CASSFPGLAGVRAAVQYF
-	TRBV5-1	-	TRBJ2-3	TGCGCCAGCAGCCCGGGGACCCTTTTGGATACGCAGTATTTT	CASSPGTLLDTQYF
TRBD1	TRBV5-1	-	TRBJ2-7	TGCGCCAGCAGCTCCTGGGGACAGGGGTCCTACGAGCAGTACTTC	CASSSWGQGSYEQYF
-	TRBV14	-	TRBJ2-5	TGTGCCAGCAGCCTCGAGGAGACCCAGTACTTC	CASSLEETQYF
TRBD2	TRBV10-3	-	TRBJ2-7	TGTGCCACCGGGACTAGCGGGGGGGCCGGGGAGCAGTACTTC	CATGTSGGAGEQYF
TRBD2	TRBV7-3	once	TRBJ2-1	TGTGCCAGCAGCTTAGGCAGAGCGGGACCCTACAATGAGCAGTTCTTC	CASSLGRAGPYNEQFF
-	TRBV27	-	TRBJ2-7	TGTGCCAGCAGTTTACGAGTCCTGAGCGAGCAGTACTTC	CASSLRVLSEQYF
-	TRBV2	once	TRBJ1-1	TGTGCCAGCAAAGGACACGGGAACACTGAAGCTTTCTTT	CASKGHGNTEAFF
-	TRBV30	-	TRBJ2-5	TGTGCCTGGAGTGTTAGGCAGAAAGAGACCCAGTACTTC	CAWSVRQKETQYF
-	TRBV28	-	TRBJ1-5	TGTGCCAGCAGCCGTTGGGTCAATCAGCCCCAGCATTTT	CASSRWVNQPQHF
-	TRBV5-1	-	TRBJ1-1	TGCGCCAGCAGCTTGGAGTACGAATCTACTGAAGCTTTCTTT	CASSLEYESTEAFF
-	TRBV5-1	-	TRBJ1-2	TGCGCCAGCAGCTTGGCCGGAAACAGAATTAACTATGGCTACACCTTC	CASSLAGNRINYGYTF
-	TRBV5-1	-	TRBJ1-1	TGCGCCAGCAGTGGACGGAGCCGGTCTGCGTCAGCGGAAGCTTTCTTT	CASSGRSRSASAEAFF
-	TRBV7-9	-	TRBJ2-7	TGTGCCAGCAGCACCACGACAGGGAGGGGCGAGCAGTACTTC	CASSTTTGRGEQYF
-	TRBV10-3	-	TRBJ1-5	TGTGCCATCAGTGAGTATGAAGGGGGGATCCAGCCCCAGCATTTT	CAISEYEGGIQPQHF
-	TRBV6-5	-	TRBJ2-5	TGTGCCAGCAGTAACGGACAGACCCAGTACTTC	CASSNGQTQYF
TRBD2	TRBV9	-	TRBJ2-3	TGTGCCAGCAGCGTAGCGGCGGGGGTCACAGATACGCAGTATTTT	CASSVAAGVTDTQYF
TRBD1	TRBV18	-	TRBJ2-1	TGTGCCAGCTCTCGTCTGACAGGGGGGTCCTACAATGAGCAGTTCTTC	CASSRLTGGSYNEQFF
TRBD1	TRBV25-1	-	TRBJ2-2	TGTGCCAGCAGTGCGACAGGGTCCGGGGAGCTGTTTTTT	CASSATGSGELFF
-	TRBV7-2	-	TRBJ2-3	TGTGCCAGCAGCCCTGGGGTTGATACGCAGTATTTT	CASSPGVDTQYF
TRBD1	TRBV30	few	TRBJ2-7	TGTGCCTGGAACCAACAGGGGTTCGACTACGAGCAGTACTTC	CAWNQQGFDYEQYF
-	TRBV6-1	once	TRBJ2-2	TGTGCCAGCAGTAGATCCGGGGAGCTGTTTTTT	CASSRSGELFF